This T cell receptor (beta chain) was identified during a study of blood T cell repertoires in COVID-19 (dated by TCRdb to 2020 to 2022). In the study overall: Samples covering the acute and convalescent phases of COVID-19 were provided by collaborators in the United States, Italy and Spain. The repertoires were released in a freely available public database meant as a resource for research on the immune response to SARS-CoV-2. The sample metadata nearly always contained a de-identified subject ID, COVID-19 status, age in years and sex. The material from the prospective study consisted of cDNA or gDNA derived from T cells, B-cell-depleted T cells, or PBMCs. The samples were drawn from the first 160 participants of the ongoing ImmuneRACE study and from 1,254 subjects provided by 6 global collaborators. Deeply sampled blood TCRbeta repertoires from subjects exposed to, actively infected with, or recovered from COVID-19 were included in the dataset. Where HLA class I and class II types were available, the types were taken from metadata supplied by the sample provider, not from assay-based typing.

Remarks on this clone: No antigen is known for it. No clone much larger than this one lies a single base away; base qualities are absent.

The collaborating institutions used their own protocols to collect whole blood in K2EDTA tubes. For TCRbeta analysis, collaborators shipped samples in one of three forms: frozen whole blood, isolated PBMCs, or DNA extracted from either of those sample types. Study-wide conclusions, independent of this receptor: How much clinical and demographic metadata was included differed by source and by participant, and the metadata was provided uncurated.

TCRbeta CDR3 regions were amplified from genomic DNA using the immunoSEQ Assay, a bias-controlled multiplex PCR. In the original analysis: The number of nucleated cells in each sample was estimated by amplification of reference gene primers within the assay. To quantify the absolute abundance of each unique TCRbeta CDR3 rearrangement, sequence reads were collapsed and filtered. Productive Simpson clonality was computed per sample as the square root of Simpson's diversity index over productive rearrangements. TCRdb carries this immuneACCESS record with in-frame sequences only. Its versions omit some clonotypes, under half of them owing to an unresolved V gene in the studies checked, with the rest unexplained. The V and J calls and clone size come from that table; D and trimming were worked out from the DNA. The sample table records about 180,000 clones; 70% to 90% of these occur just once. The ten largest account for 10% to 11% of the sample.

The sequence was collected from a human donor with active or convalescent COVID-19. The donor label of this sample is uncertain. Sequences were obtained from peripheral blood.

This receptor carries the CDR3 CASSTGGSGGRHEQFF. In nucleotides, the sequence is TGTGCCAGCAGTACCGGTGGTAGCGGGGGGAGACATGAGCAGTTCTTC. This receptor chain uses TRBV6-2 or TRBV6-3 and TRBJ2-1, and 10 junction bases match TRBD2. From the cysteine up to the phenylalanine, the CDR3 has a length of 16 residues. The retained sequence is limited to the CDR3, 48 bases, with the frame set at the first base. CDR1 is given as MNHEY and CDR2 as SVGEGT, both from the germline V gene. Trimming takes 5 bases off V and 8 bases off J; junction bases not matched to a gene: 12.